Listed below are T cell receptor beta chains from one sample, sequenced in a study of T cell changes during pregnancy in multiple sclerosis. Method: immunoSEQ multiplex PCR; TCRdb's copy keeps in-frame clones and lacks some. The sample includes around 70,000 clones, around 94% of them seen just once. This specimen was peripheral blood, taken in the third trimester of pregnancy. Every receptor here comes from a female donor with multiple sclerosis, enrolled in a pregnancy study. Each CDR3 is given with its conserved first and last residue. The order of the fields is D gene, V gene, J gene, clone size, CDR3 protein, CDR3 DNA. D genes are given only for firm matches. Not every row has a clone size; where given, it reads once, few, many or a size class.

d_gene: TRBD2
v_gene: TRBV7-3
j_gene: TRBJ2-4
abundance: -
CDR3aa: CASSPGSGGPAKNIQYF
CDR3nt: TGTGCCAGCAGCCCCGGGAGCGGGGGGCCCGCCAAAAACATTCAGTACTTC

d_gene: -
v_gene: TRBV27
j_gene: TRBJ1-5
abundance: -
CDR3aa: CASSPLLSNQPQHF
CDR3nt: TGTGCCAGCAGTCCTCTACTAAGCAATCAGCCCCAGCATTTT

d_gene: TRBD1
v_gene: TRBV9
j_gene: TRBJ2-7
abundance: -
CDR3aa: CASSGGQDRPYEQYF
CDR3nt: TGTGCCAGCAGCGGGGGACAGGACCGCCCCTACGAGCAGTACTTC

d_gene: -
v_gene: TRBV6-6
j_gene: TRBJ1-2
abundance: -
CDR3aa: CASSRQDYGYTF
CDR3nt: TGTGCCAGCAGTCGACAGGACTATGGCTACACCTTC

d_gene: -
v_gene: TRBV5-1
j_gene: TRBJ1-2
abundance: -
CDR3aa: CASSLATDYTGYTF
CDR3nt: TGCGCCAGCAGCTTGGCAACAGATTATACGGGCTACACCTTC

d_gene: -
v_gene: TRBV5-4
j_gene: TRBJ1-1
abundance: -
CDR3aa: CASSPRSGGTEAFF
CDR3nt: TGTGCCAGCAGCCCCCGGTCGGGGGGCACTGAAGCTTTCTTT

d_gene: -
v_gene: TRBV14
j_gene: TRBJ1-2
abundance: -
CDR3aa: CASSQDRNRPYGYTF
CDR3nt: TGTGCCAGCAGCCAAGATCGAAACAGGCCCTATGGCTACACCTTC

d_gene: TRBD1
v_gene: TRBV18
j_gene: TRBJ1-4
abundance: -
CDR3aa: CASSSLIQGATNEKLFF
CDR3nt: TGTGCCAGCTCATCTCTCATACAGGGGGCAACTAATGAAAAACTGTTTTTT

d_gene: -
v_gene: TRBV5-1
j_gene: TRBJ1-2
abundance: -
CDR3aa: CASGPGEGYGYTF
CDR3nt: TGCGCCAGCGGCCCAGGGGAGGGCTATGGCTACACCTTC

d_gene: -
v_gene: TRBV6-1
j_gene: TRBJ1-1
abundance: -
CDR3aa: CASSEAFWGGTEAFF
CDR3nt: TGTGCCAGCAGTGAAGCCTTTTGGGGGGGCACTGAAGCTTTCTTT

d_gene: -
v_gene: TRBV7-6
j_gene: TRBJ2-7
abundance: -
CDR3aa: CASSLVEVPYEQYF
CDR3nt: TGTGCCAGCAGCTTAGTGGAGGTCCCCTACGAGCAGTACTTC

d_gene: -
v_gene: TRBV7-9
j_gene: TRBJ1-2
abundance: -
CDR3aa: CASSLGGNYGYTF
CDR3nt: TGTGCCAGCAGCCTAGGCGGGAACTATGGCTACACCTTC

d_gene: -
v_gene: TRBV7-6
j_gene: TRBJ1-1
abundance: -
CDR3aa: CASSLDPVSTEAFF
CDR3nt: TGTGCCAGCAGCTTAGATCCGGTAAGCACTGAAGCTTTCTTT

d_gene: TRBD2
v_gene: TRBV7-3
j_gene: TRBJ2-1
abundance: -
CDR3aa: CASSYSGGGGEQFF
CDR3nt: TGTGCCAGCAGTTATAGCGGGGGGGGTGGTGAGCAGTTCTTC

d_gene: -
v_gene: TRBV9
j_gene: TRBJ2-3
abundance: -
CDR3aa: CASSVTSTDTQYF
CDR3nt: TGTGCCAGCAGCGTAACTAGCACAGATACGCAGTATTTT

d_gene: -
v_gene: TRBV29-1
j_gene: TRBJ1-1
abundance: -
CDR3aa: CSVPRGSEAFF
CDR3nt: TGCAGCGTCCCGAGGGGGTCTGAAGCTTTCTTT

d_gene: TRBD1
v_gene: TRBV10-3
j_gene: TRBJ2-7
abundance: -
CDR3aa: CAIGQASSYEQYF
CDR3nt: TGTGCCATAGGACAGGCGAGCTCCTACGAGCAGTACTTC

d_gene: TRBD2
v_gene: TRBV6-5
j_gene: TRBJ2-2
abundance: once
CDR3aa: CASSLAGGNTGELFF
CDR3nt: TGTGCCAGCAGTTTAGCGGGGGGGAACACCGGGGAGCTGTTTTTT

d_gene: TRBD1
v_gene: TRBV13
j_gene: TRBJ1-3
abundance: -
CDR3aa: CASSPGTGWSGNTIYF
CDR3nt: TGTGCCAGCAGCCCCGGGACAGGGTGGTCTGGAAACACCATATATTTT

d_gene: -
v_gene: TRBV21-1
j_gene: TRBJ2-7
abundance: -
CDR3aa: CASSKGGREATYEQYF
CDR3nt: TGTGCCAGCAGCAAAGGGGGCAGGGAAGCTACCTACGAGCAGTACTTC

d_gene: -
v_gene: TRBV2
j_gene: TRBJ1-1
abundance: -
CDR3aa: CASTTNSGAFF
CDR3nt: TGTGCCAGCACCACCAATTCTGGCGCTTTCTTT

d_gene: TRBD2
v_gene: TRBV15
j_gene: TRBJ2-7
abundance: -
CDR3aa: CATRAGGPYEQYF
CDR3nt: TGTGCCACCCGGGCGGGGGGACCGTACGAGCAGTACTTC

d_gene: -
v_gene: TRBV9
j_gene: TRBJ1-2
abundance: -
CDR3aa: CASSEGQTRQYGYTF
CDR3nt: TGTGCCAGCAGCGAAGGACAGACGAGGCAATATGGCTACACCTTC

d_gene: TRBD2
v_gene: TRBV11-3
j_gene: TRBJ2-7
abundance: once
CDR3aa: CASSLGGGPSYEQYF
CDR3nt: TGTGCCAGCAGCTTGGGCGGGGGGCCCTCCTACGAGCAGTACTTC

d_gene: -
v_gene: TRBV6-6
j_gene: TRBJ2-5
abundance: -
CDR3aa: CASSWVGGKGGETQYF
CDR3nt: TGTGCCAGCAGTTGGGTTGGAGGGAAAGGAGGAGAGACCCAGTACTTC

d_gene: TRBD1
v_gene: TRBV10-3
j_gene: TRBJ2-3
abundance: -
CDR3aa: CAISSQDRNTDTQYF
CDR3nt: TGTGCCATCAGTAGCCAGGACAGGAACACAGATACGCAGTATTTT

d_gene: -
v_gene: TRBV15
j_gene: TRBJ1-1
abundance: -
CDR3aa: CATSRVGEGTEAFF
CDR3nt: TGTGCCACCAGCAGAGTGGGTGAGGGCACTGAAGCTTTCTTT

d_gene: -
v_gene: TRBV20-1
j_gene: TRBJ1-1
abundance: few
CDR3aa: CSARFVTEAFF
CDR3nt: TGCAGTGCTAGGTTCGTGACTGAAGCTTTCTTT

d_gene: TRBD1
v_gene: TRBV7-2
j_gene: TRBJ1-5
abundance: once
CDR3aa: CASSRHTGGDSNQPQHF
CDR3nt: TGTGCCAGCAGTCGACATACAGGGGGCGATAGCAATCAGCCCCAGCATTTT

d_gene: TRBD2
v_gene: TRBV6-4
j_gene: TRBJ2-5
abundance: -
CDR3aa: CASSASSGGVETQYF
CDR3nt: TGTGCCAGCAGTGCGTCTAGCGGGGGGGTAGAGACCCAGTACTTC

d_gene: -
v_gene: TRBV7-9
j_gene: TRBJ1-4
abundance: -
CDR3aa: CASSSSEKLFF
CDR3nt: TGTGCCAGCAGCTCCAGTGAAAAACTGTTTTTT